What follows is one T cell receptor (beta chain) and its context. TCRdb's table, derived via immunoSEQ multiplex PCR, lists solely in-frame clones and lacks some. This sample yields approximately 2,800 clones, of which around 90% are seen a single time; roughly 2.5% belongs to the top ten. This record comes from a study of chemoradiotherapy in HPV16-positive cancers. The V end lost 3 bases, the J end lost 3 bases, and 9 bases lay between the germline ends. Germline CDR1 SGHNT, CDR2 YENEEA. This CDR3 is 13 amino acids long. This clonotype was obtained from a human donor with HPV-associated anogenital cancer. The source material was tumor tissue, sampled from a patient who underwent chemoradiotherapy. This sequence joins TRBV11-3 and TRBJ2-7; no firm D call. This chain's CDR3 is CASSFGTVYEQYF. The CDR3 DNA is TGTGCCAGCAGCTTTGGCACAGTCTACGAGCAGTACTTC.